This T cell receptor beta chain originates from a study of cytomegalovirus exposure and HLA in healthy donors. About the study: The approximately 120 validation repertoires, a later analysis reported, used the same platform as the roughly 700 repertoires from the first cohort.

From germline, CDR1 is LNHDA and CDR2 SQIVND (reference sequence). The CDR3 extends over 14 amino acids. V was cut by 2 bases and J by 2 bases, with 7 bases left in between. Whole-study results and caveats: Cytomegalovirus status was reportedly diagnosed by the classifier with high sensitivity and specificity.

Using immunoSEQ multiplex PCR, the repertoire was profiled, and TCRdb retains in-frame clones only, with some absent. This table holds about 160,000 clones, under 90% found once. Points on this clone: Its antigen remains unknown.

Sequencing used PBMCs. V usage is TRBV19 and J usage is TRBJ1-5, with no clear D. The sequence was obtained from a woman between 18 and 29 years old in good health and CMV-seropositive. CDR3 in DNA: TGTGCCAGTAGTATAATGGGAGGCAATCAGCCCCAGCATTTT. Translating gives CASSIMGGNQPQHF.